This TCR beta chain was sequenced in a study of T-cell reconstitution after alpha-beta-depleted transplantation in children. This CDR3 contains 11 residues. Trimming cost V 6 bases and J 2 bases, with 5 bases left between them. Per germline, CDR1 MNHEY and CDR2 SVGAGI. Unique molecular identifiers were built into the TCRbeta library. TCRdb passed the PCR reads through MiXCR, listing each CDR3 protein once. In the table there are almost 250,000 distinct CDR3 sequences, around 25% of which are singletons. The V and J genes are TRBV6-5 and TRBJ2-7; tentatively, D is TRBD1 (5 bases). The TCR originated in a girl under 10 years old with Fanconi anemia, due to receive a stem cell transplant. The sequencing here drew on PBMCs, taken before TCRalphabeta/CD19-depleted stem cell transplant. CDR3 amino acids: CASRTAYEQYF. The CDR3 DNA reads as TGTGCCAGCAGGACAGCCTACGAGCAGTACTTC.